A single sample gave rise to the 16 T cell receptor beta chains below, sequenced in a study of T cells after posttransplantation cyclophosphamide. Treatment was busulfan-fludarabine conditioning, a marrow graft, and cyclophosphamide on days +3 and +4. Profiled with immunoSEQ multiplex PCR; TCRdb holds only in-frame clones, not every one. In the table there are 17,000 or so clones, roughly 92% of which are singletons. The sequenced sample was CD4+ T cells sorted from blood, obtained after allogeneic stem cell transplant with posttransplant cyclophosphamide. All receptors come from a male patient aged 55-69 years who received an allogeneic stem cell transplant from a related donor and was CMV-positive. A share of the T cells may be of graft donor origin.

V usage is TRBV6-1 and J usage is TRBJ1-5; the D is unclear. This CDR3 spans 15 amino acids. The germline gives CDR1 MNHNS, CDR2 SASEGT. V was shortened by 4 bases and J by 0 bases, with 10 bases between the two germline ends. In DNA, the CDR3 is TGTGCCAGCAGTGTGACTTTGTATAGCAATCAGCCCCAGCATTTT. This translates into CASSVTLYSNQPQHF.

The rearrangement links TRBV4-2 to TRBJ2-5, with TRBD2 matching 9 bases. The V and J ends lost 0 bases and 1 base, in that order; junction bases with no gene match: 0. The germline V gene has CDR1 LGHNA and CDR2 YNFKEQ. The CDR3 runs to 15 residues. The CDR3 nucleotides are TGTGCCAGCAGCCAAGAGCGGGGGGGCCAAGAGACCCAGTACTTC. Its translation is CASSQERGGQETQYF.

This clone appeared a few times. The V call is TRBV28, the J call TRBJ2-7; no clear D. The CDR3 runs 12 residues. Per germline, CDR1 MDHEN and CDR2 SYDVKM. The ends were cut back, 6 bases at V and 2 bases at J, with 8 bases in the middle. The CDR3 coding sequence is TGTGCCAGCAGCGGAGATACCTACGAGCAGTACTTC. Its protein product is CASSGDTYEQYF.

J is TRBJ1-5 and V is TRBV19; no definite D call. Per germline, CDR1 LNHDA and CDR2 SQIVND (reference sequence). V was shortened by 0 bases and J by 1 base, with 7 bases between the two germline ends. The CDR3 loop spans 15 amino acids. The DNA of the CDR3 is TGTGCCAGTAGTATAGAGTCTGTCAGCAATCAGCCCCAGCATTTT. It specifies CASSIESVSNQPQHF.

CDR3 in amino acids: CASAPSPSGGYNEQFF. CDR3 coding DNA: TGCGCCAGCGCCCCTTCCCCCAGCGGGGGGTACAATGAGCAGTTCTTC. The rearrangement uses TRBV5-1 and TRBJ2-1, with 9 bases lining up with TRBD2. This CDR3 has 16 residues. Germline values: CDR1 SGHRS, CDR2 YFSETQ. Losses at the gene ends were 7 bases for V and 4 bases for J; bases not matched to a gene: 12.

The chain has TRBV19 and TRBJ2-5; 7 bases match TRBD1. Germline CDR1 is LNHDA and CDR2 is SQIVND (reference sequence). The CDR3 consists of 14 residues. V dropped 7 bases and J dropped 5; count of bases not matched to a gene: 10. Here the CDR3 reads CASKNHGTVETQYF. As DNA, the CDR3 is TGTGCCAGTAAAAATCACGGGACAGTCGAGACCCAGTACTTC.

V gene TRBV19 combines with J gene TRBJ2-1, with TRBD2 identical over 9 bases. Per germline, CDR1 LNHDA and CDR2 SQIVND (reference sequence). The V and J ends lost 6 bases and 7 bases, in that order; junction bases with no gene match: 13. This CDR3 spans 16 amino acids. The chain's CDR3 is CASSPGRGGAWNEQFF. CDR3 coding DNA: TGTGCCAGTAGCCCAGGGCGCGGGGGGGCTTGGAATGAGCAGTTCTTC.

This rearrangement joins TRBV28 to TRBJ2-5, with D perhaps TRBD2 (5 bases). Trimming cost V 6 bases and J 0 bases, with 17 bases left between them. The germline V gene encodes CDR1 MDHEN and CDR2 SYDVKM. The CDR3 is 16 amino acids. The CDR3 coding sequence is TGTGCCAGCAGCCGAAGGTTTCGGGGATACCAAGAGACCCAGTACTTC. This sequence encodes CASSRRFRGYQETQYF.

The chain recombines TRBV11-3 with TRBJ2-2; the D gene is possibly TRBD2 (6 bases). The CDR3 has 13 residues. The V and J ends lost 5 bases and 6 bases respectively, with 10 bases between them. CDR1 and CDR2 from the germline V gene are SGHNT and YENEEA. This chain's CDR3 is CASSRRDAGELFF. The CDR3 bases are TGTGCCAGCAGCAGGAGGGACGCCGGGGAGCTGTTTTTT. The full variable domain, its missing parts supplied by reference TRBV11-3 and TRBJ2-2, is EAGVVQSPRYKIIEKKQPVAFWCNPISGHNTLYWYLQNLGQGPELLIRYENEEAVDDSQLPKDRFSAERLKGVDSTLKIQPAELGDSAVYLCASSRRDAGELFFGEGSRLTVL.

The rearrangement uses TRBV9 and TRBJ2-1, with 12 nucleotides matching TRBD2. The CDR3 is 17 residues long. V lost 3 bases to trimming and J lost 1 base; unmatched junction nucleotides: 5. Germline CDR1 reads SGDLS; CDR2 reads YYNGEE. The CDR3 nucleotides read TGTGCCAGCAGCGCTAGCGGGGGGGCTTTTTCCTACAATGAGCAGTTCTTC. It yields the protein CASSASGGAFSYNEQFF.

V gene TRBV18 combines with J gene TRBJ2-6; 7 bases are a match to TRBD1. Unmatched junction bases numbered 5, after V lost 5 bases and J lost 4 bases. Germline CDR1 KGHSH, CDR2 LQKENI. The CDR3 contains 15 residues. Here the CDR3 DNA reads TGTGCCAGCTCAGAGGGGGCGTCGGGGGCCAACGTCCTGACTTTC. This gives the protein CASSEGASGANVLTF.

CDR3 bases: TGTGCCAGCAGTTACTCCGGTGGGGCCAACGTCCTGACTTTC. Translation: CASSYSGGANVLTF. V and J are TRBV6-5 and TRBJ2-6; D not resolved. The germline gives CDR1 MNHEY, CDR2 SVGAGI. The CDR3 is 14 amino acids. Trimming shortened V by 0 bases and J by 3 bases, and 3 bases separated the two germline ends.

The DNA of the CDR3 is TGTGCCAGCAGTCCGGGACACTATTATGGCTACACCTTC. Protein sequence: CASSPGHYYGYTF. This chain links TRBV28 with TRBJ1-2, with a weak D call TRBD1 (6 bases). Germline CDR1 is MDHEN and CDR2 is SYDVKM. V was clipped by 5 bases and J by 5 bases, with 12 bases between them. The CDR3 has 13 amino acids.

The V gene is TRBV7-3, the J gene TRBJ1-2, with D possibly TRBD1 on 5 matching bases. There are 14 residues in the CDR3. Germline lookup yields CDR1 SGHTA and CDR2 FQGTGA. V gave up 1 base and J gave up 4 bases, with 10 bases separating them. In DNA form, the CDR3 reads TGTGCCAGCAGCTTAAACCAGGGTGGCTATGGCTACACCTTC. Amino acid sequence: CASSLNQGGYGYTF.

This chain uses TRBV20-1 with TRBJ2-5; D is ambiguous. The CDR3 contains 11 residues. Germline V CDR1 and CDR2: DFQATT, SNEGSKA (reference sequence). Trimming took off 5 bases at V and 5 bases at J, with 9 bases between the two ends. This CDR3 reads CSAEPRETQYF. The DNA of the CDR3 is TGCAGTGCTGAGCCTCGGGAGACCCAGTACTTC.

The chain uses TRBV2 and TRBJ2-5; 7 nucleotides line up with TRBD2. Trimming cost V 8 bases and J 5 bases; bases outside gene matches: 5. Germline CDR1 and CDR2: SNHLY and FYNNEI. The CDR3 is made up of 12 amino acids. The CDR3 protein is CASLTSLETQYF. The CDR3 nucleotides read TGTGCCAGCCTGACTAGCTTGGAGACCCAGTACTTC.